The 25 T cell receptor beta chains given below trace back to one sample, sequenced in a study of CD8+CD57+ T cells in acquired aplastic anemia. Flow cytometry had shown expanded CD8+CD57+ cells in the patients chosen for sequencing. Genomic DNA acted as the template from which TCR beta VDJ combination and CDR3 sequence profiling were carried out. TCRdb called the reads again in MiXCR, with one record for every CDR3 protein. This sample has about 160,000 distinct CDR3 sequences, with 40% to 50% found just once. The sequencing input was sorted CD4+, CD8+, or CD8+CD57+ T cells (not recorded which) from PBMCs. These TCRs come from a human donor with aplastic anemia.

V is TRBV29-1 and J is TRBJ2-7; no clear D gene. Germline V CDR1 and CDR2: SQVTM, ANQGSEA. Trimming took off 3 bases at V and 6 bases at J, with 18 bases between the two ends. CDR3 length: 14 amino acids. The CDR3: CSVDRSDLTGEQYF. The CDR3 DNA reads TGCAGCGTTGACAGGTCCGATTTAACGGGCGAGCAGTACTTC.

At least ten counts were recorded for this clonotype. This chain's CDR3 is CATSDWRDHEQYF. DNA of the CDR3: TGTGCCACCAGTGATTGGAGGGACCACGAGCAGTACTTC. The genes are TRBV24-1 and TRBJ2-7, with D possibly TRBD2 on 6 matching bases. Germline V gene data show CDR1 as KGHDR and CDR2 as SFDVKD. The ends were cut back, 2 bases at V and 5 bases at J, with 9 bases in the middle. The CDR3 is 13 residues long.

In its sample, this clonotype was seen a few times. This chain connects TRBV18 to TRBJ1-5; D ambiguous. Deletions cut 0 bases from V and 4 bases from J, with 4 bases between. The CDR3 is made up of 13 amino acids. CDR1 and CDR2 (germline): KGHSH, LQKENI. DNA of the CDR3: TGTGCCAGCTCACCACCAGGGAATCAGCCCCAGCATTTT. Translation gives CASSPPGNQPQHF.

In regard to this clonotype: A much larger clone lies one base from this, so it may be a read error. V usage is TRBV13 and J usage is TRBJ1-5; D might be TRBD1 (5 bases). CDR3 length: 16 residues. V was shortened by 8 bases and J by 6 bases, with 23 bases between the two germline ends. Germline CDR1 PRHDT, CDR2 FYEKMQ (reference sequence). The CDR3 coding sequence is TGTGCCAGCTCTATGTGGTCGGGAGTGGGGCCTCAGCCCCAGCATTTT. Translated: CASSMWSGVGPQPQHF.

The chain carries TRBV6-5 and TRBJ2-7; 7 positions agree with TRBD1. V shed 5 bases and J 3 bases; nucleotides not matched to a gene: 10. Germline values: CDR1 MNHEY, CDR2 SVGAGI. The CDR3 spans 15 residues. This CDR3 reads CASSHTTGLGYEQYF. The CDR3 DNA reads TGTGCCAGCAGTCACACGACAGGGCTCGGCTACGAGCAGTACTTC.

This clonotype was seen more than once but under ten times. The rearrangement joins TRBV24-1 to TRBJ2-7; possibly TRBD1 for D (6 bases). The CDR3 runs 14 residues. With 4 bases removed from V and 1 base from J, the gap between germline ends came to 10 bases. Germline CDR1 and CDR2: KGHDR and SFDVKD. This CDR3 is CATSDPGQSYEQYF. CDR3 bases: TGTGCCACCAGTGACCCCGGACAGTCCTACGAGCAGTACTTC.

This clonotype has ten or more counts. V is TRBV7-8 and J is TRBJ2-7; TRBD2 might be the D (5 bases). Trimming removed 5 bases from V and 3 bases from J, with 8 bases in between. CDR3 length: 12 residues. The germline V gene has CDR1 SGHVS and CDR2 FQNEAQ. The CDR3 here is CASSLRGYEQYF. The CDR3 DNA follows: TGTGCCAGCAGCCTACGGGGCTACGAGCAGTACTTC.

The rearrangement uses TRBV6-2 or TRBV6-3 and TRBJ1-1; 10 bases match TRBD1. The CDR3 runs to 16 residues. The germline V gene has CDR1 MNHEY and CDR2 SVGEGT. V lost 2 bases, J lost 4 bases, and 7 bases stayed unmatched. Here the CDR3 DNA reads TGTGCCAGCAGTTACCTCGGGACAGGGGATTTCACTGAAGCTTTCTTT. Translating it yields CASSYLGTGDFTEAFF.

The rearrangement joins TRBV15 to TRBJ1-1; D is unresolved. The germline V gene encodes CDR1 LNHNV and CDR2 YYDKDF (reference sequence). The CDR3 is made up of 13 amino acids. Trimming shortened V by 1 base and J by 1 base, and 4 bases separated the two germline ends. Here the CDR3 DNA reads TGTGCCACCAGCAGAGTTTGGAACACTGAAGCTTTCTTT. Amino acid sequence: CATSRVWNTEAFF.

This clonotype occurred many times. The chain links TRBV3-1 to TRBJ1-2; no definite D call. V gave up 0 bases and J gave up 1 base, with 9 bases separating them. Germline V gene sequence: CDR1 LGHDT, CDR2 YNNKEL (reference sequence). The CDR3 has 15 residues. Written as DNA, the CDR3 is TGTGCCAGCAGCCAAGACTTGGGTAGTAACTATGGCTACACCTTC. It codes for CASSQDLGSNYGYTF. Based on the CDR3 plus reference TRBV3-1 and TRBJ1-2, the full variable domain is DTAVSQTPKYLVTQMGNDKSIKCEQNLGHDTMYWYKQDSKKFLKIMFSYNNKELIINETVPNRFSPKSPDKAHLNLHINSLELGDSAVYFCASSQDLGSNYGYTFGSGTRLTVV.

The rearrangement links TRBV19 to TRBJ2-7; D is undetermined. The CDR3 is made up of 14 amino acids. Germline-derived CDR1 and CDR2 are LNHDA and SQIVND (reference sequence). Trimming removed 1 base from V and 6 bases from J, with 13 bases in between. The CDR3: CASSIGNLRGEQYF. In DNA, the CDR3 is TGTGCCAGTAGTATAGGGAACCTCAGAGGCGAGCAGTACTTC.

The chain carries TRBV20-1 and TRBJ2-3; 7 bases are shared with TRBD2. Germline V lookup: CDR1 DFQATT, CDR2 SNEGSKA (reference sequence). The V and J ends lost 1 base and 1 base, in that order; junction bases with no gene match: 5. This CDR3 has 15 amino acids. The CDR3 nucleotides read TGCAGTGCTAGAGTGGCGGGAGTTGGCACAGATACGCAGTATTTT. It yields the protein CSARVAGVGTDTQYF.

This chain connects TRBV29-1 to TRBJ2-1; unclear D gene. CDR3 length: 14 amino acids. With 4 bases removed from V and 0 bases from J, the gap between germline ends came to 10 bases. Germline values: CDR1 SQVTM, CDR2 ANQGSEA. DNA of the CDR3: TGCAGCGTTGGTCTTCAACGCTCCTACAATGAGCAGTTCTTC. Protein: CSVGLQRSYNEQFF.

This clonotype was seen a single time. The genes are TRBV4-3 and TRBJ2-2, with 9 bases fitting TRBD1. The junction had 6 bases not matched to a gene; V was cut back by 4 bases and J by 3 bases. CDR1 and CDR2 from the germline V gene are LGHNA and YSLEER. The CDR3 has 16 residues. CDR3 in DNA: TGCGCCAGCAGCCTGGGACAGGGTTGGTACACCGGGGAGCTGTTTTTT. Translated, it gives CASSLGQGWYTGELFF.

This chain links TRBV11-2 with TRBJ1-6; TRBD1 matches 7 bases. The CDR3 spans 14 residues. Germline V gene data show CDR1 as SGHAT and CDR2 as FQNNGV. With 5 bases clipped from V and 9 bases from J, the junction kept 7 bases outside the gene matches. The CDR3 region has the DNA TGTGCCAGCAGCGCCCGCAGGGGGAGTTCACCCCTCCACTTT. It codes for CASSARRGSSPLHF. Combining the CDR3 with reference TRBV11-2 and TRBJ1-6 gives the whole variable domain EAGVAQSPRYKIIEKRQSVAFWCNPISGHATLYWYQQILGQGPKLLIQFQNNGVVDDSQLPKDRFSAERLKGVDSTLKIQPAKLEDSAVYLCASSARRGSSPLHFGNGTRLTVT.

This clonotype was detected ten times or more. The J gene is TRBJ1-4, the V gene TRBV2; D not certain. Germline V CDR1 and CDR2: SNHLY, FYNNEI. V lost 2 bases and J 8 bases, leaving 15 bases between the germline ends. The CDR3 runs 15 residues. CDR3 bases: TGTGCCAGCAGTGAAAGGTCTACTAGTGTGGAAAAACTGTTTTTT. As protein: CASSERSTSVEKLFF.

The chain combines TRBV12-3 or TRBV12-4 with TRBJ2-1; D may correspond to TRBD1 or TRBD2 (5 bases each). There are 14 residues in the CDR3. V dropped 1 base and J dropped 9 bases, with 13 bases sitting between them. In DNA, the CDR3 is TGTGCCAGCAGTTTAGAGAGGGGAGTAAGTGAGCAGTTCTTC. Protein: CASSLERGVSEQFF.

The rearrangement uses TRBV28 and TRBJ1-1; 7 bases align to TRBD1. The CDR3 is 14 amino acids. CDR1 is MDHEN, CDR2 SYDVKM, per germline. The J segment lost 3 bases and the V segment lost 6 bases, leaving 7 bases of the junction unmatched. The chain's CDR3 is CASSRRQGHTEAFF. The CDR3 coding sequence is TGTGCCAGCAGCAGAAGACAGGGCCACACTGAAGCTTTCTTT.

This clonotype has at least ten counts. This chain uses TRBV12-3 or TRBV12-4 with TRBJ2-2, with D possibly TRBD2 on 5 matching bases. The CDR3 runs to 13 residues. V was shortened by 11 bases and J by 1 base, with 11 bases between the two germline ends. This chain's CDR3 is CAGLAGNTGELFF. CDR3 bases: TGTGCCGGACTTGCCGGGAACACCGGGGAGCTGTTTTTT.

The chain carries TRBV10-1 and TRBJ2-5, with 8 positions matching TRBD1. Germline V gene data show CDR1 as WNHNN and CDR2 as SYGVQD (reference sequence). This CDR3 is 15 amino acids long. Trimming at V came to 6 bases and at J to 2 bases, leaving 8 bases not matched to a gene. The CDR3 sequence: CASRTRDRRQETQYF. Written as DNA, the CDR3 is TGCGCCAGCAGGACCCGGGACAGGAGACAAGAGACCCAGTACTTC.

This clonotype came up many times. The rearrangement uses TRBV6-1 and TRBJ2-3; tentative D call: TRBD2 (5 bases). The germline gives CDR1 MNHNS, CDR2 SASEGT. V lost 6 bases, J lost 6 bases, and 19 bases lay in between. This CDR3 is 15 amino acids long. The CDR3 reads CASSQTLAGSDTQYF. CDR3 bases: TGTGCCAGCAGCCAGACCCTGGCGGGTTCGGATACGCAGTATTTT.

This clonotype was counted many times. The chain links TRBV13 to TRBJ2-5, with TRBD1 identical over 7 bases. The CDR3 is 15 residues long. Trimming took 5 bases from V and 1 from J; bases not matched to a gene: 7. From germline, CDR1 is PRHDT and CDR2 FYEKMQ (reference sequence). CDR3 in DNA: TGTGCCAGCAGCGACACCGGACAGGCCCAAGAGACCCAGTACTTC. Translating gives CASSDTGQAQETQYF. Supplemented by reference TRBV13 and TRBJ2-5, the full variable domain reads AAGVIQSPRHLIKEKRETATLKCYPIPRHDTVYWYQQGPGQDPQFLISFYEKMQSDKGSIPDRFSAQQFSDYHSELNMSSLELGDSALYFCASSDTGQAQETQYFGPGTRLLVL.

The chain has TRBV4-2 and TRBJ2-3; tentative D call: TRBD1 (6 bases). Deletions cut 2 bases from V and 3 bases from J, with 18 bases between. Per germline, CDR1 LGHNA and CDR2 YNFKEQ. The CDR3 sequence is 17 residues long. The chain's CDR3 is CASSQPLQGEGTDTQYF. The CDR3, as DNA: TGTGCCAGCAGCCAACCACTACAGGGAGAGGGTACAGATACGCAGTATTTT.

A remark on this clonotype: A much larger clone sits a single nucleotide away, making a read error possible. V gene TRBV12-3 or TRBV12-4 combines with J gene TRBJ1-2; TRBD1 aligns across 10 bases. Trimming at V came to 6 bases and at J to 6 bases, leaving 7 bases not matched to a gene. The CDR3 consists of 14 residues. CDR3 protein: CASRPGQGFNGYTF. The CDR3 DNA sequence: TGTGCCAGCAGGCCGGGACAGGGGTTCAATGGCTACACCTTC.

A note on this clonotype: At one end, the junction sequence differs from germline, possibly due to a read error. The chain links TRBV29-1 to TRBJ1-3; D uncertain. This CDR3 comprises 13 residues. CDR1 and CDR2 from the germline V gene are SQVTM and ANQGSEA. The CDR3 spells CSGIAVSGNTTYF. For the CDR3, the DNA is TGCAGCGGAATAGCAGTCTCTGGAAACACCACATATTTT.